These 27 T cell receptor beta chains share one sample of origin, sequenced in a study of blood T cell repertoires in COVID-19. This table comes from immunoSEQ multiplex PCR, and its TCRdb copy is limited to in-frame clones, with some not included. Of around 64,000 clones in the sample, 87% were seen once. Material for sequencing was peripheral blood. These receptors all come from an elderly man in a cohort sampled during active COVID-19.

This clone was detected only a few times. The V and J genes are TRBV4-2 and TRBJ2-2; D not certain. Germline V gene data show CDR1 as LGHNA and CDR2 as YNFKEQ. CDR3 length: 15 residues. V gave up 0 bases and J gave up 1 base, with 6 bases separating them. The CDR3 protein is CASSQEAVNTGELFF. The DNA for the CDR3 is TGTGCCAGCAGCCAAGAGGCGGTGAACACCGGGGAGCTGTTTTTT.

This clone was seen just once. V is TRBV19 and J is TRBJ2-1; TRBD2 agrees at 12 bases. CDR3 length equals 16 residues. V dropped 4 bases and J dropped 7; count of bases not matched to a gene: 8. Per germline, CDR1 LNHDA and CDR2 SQIVND (reference sequence). The CDR3 loop is CASSTRTSGELNEQFF. The CDR3 DNA sequence: TGTGCCAGTAGTACCCGGACTAGCGGGGAATTGAATGAGCAGTTCTTC.

CDR3 region: CASSLGTGYEQYF. The CDR3, as DNA: TGTGCCAGCAGCTTGGGGACAGGCTACGAGCAGTACTTC. The J gene is TRBJ2-7, the V gene TRBV5-4; 7 bases fit TRBD1. Germline V lookup: CDR1 SGHNT, CDR2 YYREEE (reference sequence). V trimming: 0 bases; J trimming: 3 bases; junction bases outside the gene matches: 0. The CDR3 spans 13 residues.

The chain is built from TRBV10-2 and TRBJ2-2; D unclear. Trimming took 8 bases from V and 8 from J, leaving 9 bases between them. Germline-derived CDR1 and CDR2 are WSHSY and SAAADI. This CDR3 region has 11 residues. CDR3 amino acids: CASRFGGELFF. The CDR3, as DNA: TGCGCCAGCCGTTTCGGTGGGGAGCTGTTTTTT.

This clone has a handful of counts. This chain links TRBV18 with TRBJ2-7; a weak D match, TRBD1 (6 bases). Germline V CDR1 and CDR2: KGHSH, LQKENI. CDR3 length: 13 amino acids. Trimming removed 5 bases from V and 7 bases from J, with 15 bases in between. In DNA form, the CDR3 reads TGTGCCAGCTCATACGCAGGGGTGGCGGAGCAGTACTTC. As protein: CASSYAGVAEQYF.

V gene TRBV7-2 combines with J gene TRBJ1-1; D ambiguous. V was clipped by 0 bases and J by 3 bases, with 11 bases between them. Germline assignment: CDR1 SGHTA and CDR2 FQGNSA. The CDR3 loop spans 15 amino acids. The CDR3 DNA follows: TGTGCCAGCAGCTTAGCCGGGGAAGGATACACTGAAGCTTTCTTT. Translated: CASSLAGEGYTEAFF. Full variable domain (missing parts from reference TRBV7-2 and TRBJ1-1): GAGVSQSPSNKVTEKGKDVELRCDPISGHTALYWYRQSLGQGLEFLIYFQGNSAPDKSGLPSDRFSAERTGGSVSTLTIQRTQQEDSAVYLCASSLAGEGYTEAFFGQGTRLTVV.

The chain is built from TRBV6-4 and TRBJ1-3, with D possibly being TRBD1 (5 bases). The V gene's germline CDR1 is MRHNA and CDR2 SNTAGT. V lost 6 bases and J 2 bases, leaving 11 bases between the germline ends. The CDR3 covers 14 residues. The CDR3 spells CASSQGGPGNTIYF. The CDR3 nucleotides read TGTGCCAGCAGCCAGGGCGGCCCTGGAAACACCATATATTTT.

The chain carries TRBV5-5 and TRBJ2-7, with TRBD1 matching over 7 bases. From germline, CDR1 is SGHKS and CDR2 YYEKEE (reference sequence). The CDR3 extends over 15 amino acids. Trimming cost V 4 bases and J 1 base; bases outside gene matches: 8. The DNA for the CDR3 is TGTGCCAGCAGCCATCCGGGACAGAATTCCTACGAGCAGTACTTC. It yields the protein CASSHPGQNSYEQYF. The full variable domain, its missing parts supplied by reference TRBV5-5 and TRBJ2-7, is DAGVTQSPTHLIKTRGQQVTLRCSPISGHKSVSWYQQVLGQGPQFIFQYYEKEERGRGNFPDRFSARQFPNYSSELNVNALLLGDSALYLCASSHPGQNSYEQYFGPGTRLTVT.

The rearrangement links TRBV18 to TRBJ1-2, with TRBD1 identical over 7 bases. This CDR3 is built from 14 residues. V dropped 0 bases and J dropped 3; count of bases not matched to a gene: 1. CDR1 KGHSH and CDR2 LQKENI come from the germline V gene. In DNA, the CDR3 is TGTGCCAGCTCACCACCGGGGACAGACTATGGCTACACCTTC. Its protein product is CASSPPGTDYGYTF.

The chain couples TRBV16 to TRBJ2-7; 7 bases match TRBD1. The CDR3 runs 16 residues. With V trimmed by 3 bases and J by 0 bases, 8 bases remained unmatched. Germline assignment: CDR1 KGHSY and CDR2 FQNENV. CDR3 sequence reads: CASSQSDRKISYEQYF. The CDR3 region has the DNA TGTGCCAGCAGCCAGTCGGACAGGAAGATCTCCTACGAGCAGTACTTC.

CDR3 residues: CASTRPGQGAFGYTF. CDR3 coding DNA: TGTGCCAGCACCCGCCCGGGACAGGGGGCGTTTGGCTACACCTTC. The rearrangement uses TRBV11-2 and TRBJ1-2; 12 nucleotides align to TRBD1. V lost 7 bases, J lost 7 bases, and 10 bases stayed unmatched. The CDR3 spans 15 residues. Germline-derived CDR1 and CDR2 are SGHAT and FQNNGV.

The chain joins TRBV7-3 to TRBJ2-2, with D possibly being TRBD2 (6 bases). Trimming cost V 4 bases and J 5 bases, with 8 bases left between them. The germline V gene encodes CDR1 SGHTA and CDR2 FQGTGA. The CDR3 runs to 13 residues. DNA for the CDR3: TGTGCCAGCAGCTCGGGACTTACCGGGGAGCTGTTTTTT. It codes for CASSSGLTGELFF.

This clone was seen once. This chain joins TRBV10-3 and TRBJ1-1, with D uncertain. CDR1 and CDR2 from the germline V gene are ENHRY and SYGVKD. V was clipped by 5 bases and J by 4 bases, with 8 bases between them. This CDR3 contains 12 residues. The CDR3 protein is CAISRVGTEAFF. CDR3 coding DNA: TGTGCCATCAGTCGCGTCGGCACTGAAGCTTTCTTT.

The chain couples TRBV6-1 to TRBJ2-5, with TRBD1 matching 7 bases. The CDR3 sequence is 15 residues long. The junction had 5 bases not matched to a gene; V was cut back by 2 bases and J by 2 bases. Germline V gene lookup returns CDR1 MNHNS and CDR2 SASEGT. The CDR3 bases are TGTGCCAGCAGTGAAAATGACAGGGTGCAAGAGACCCAGTACTTC. Protein: CASSENDRVQETQYF.

V usage is TRBV7-9 and J usage is TRBJ2-3; TRBD2 matches at 8 bases. Trimming at V came to 10 bases and at J to 1 base, leaving 10 bases not matched to a gene. The CDR3 has 15 amino acids. Germline values: CDR1 SEHNR, CDR2 FQNEAQ (reference sequence). DNA for the CDR3: TGTGCCACCTTCGGGGGGACTAGAGGCACAGATACGCAGTATTTT. Protein: CATFGGTRGTDTQYF.

This clone was observed a handful of times. This sequence joins TRBV6-1 and TRBJ1-1; 8 nucleotides line up with TRBD1. The V segment lost 1 base and the J segment 2 bases; nucleotides outside the gene matches: 3. This CDR3 is 15 amino acids long. Germline lookup yields CDR1 MNHNS and CDR2 SASEGT. CDR3 in amino acids: CASSEGQGFNTEAFF. For the CDR3, the DNA is TGTGCCAGCAGTGAAGGACAGGGGTTTAACACTGAAGCTTTCTTT.

The V gene is TRBV24-1, the J gene TRBJ2-1, with D perhaps matching TRBD1 (6 bases). Trimming removed 4 bases at V and 9 bases at J, with 15 bases between. The germline V gene has CDR1 KGHDR and CDR2 SFDVKD. CDR3 size: 14 residues. For the CDR3, the DNA is TGTGCCACCAGTGACACCACAGGGAAGGGTGAGCAGTTCTTC. Protein: CATSDTTGKGEQFF.

This clone showed up just a few times. This chain uses TRBV4-3 with TRBJ1-1, with 8 positions matching TRBD1. CDR1 and CDR2 (germline): LGHNA, YSLEER. The CDR3 covers 15 residues. J was trimmed by 1 base and V by 1 base; bases with no gene match: 2. The CDR3, as DNA: TGCGCCAGCAGCCAAGTGACAGGGGCGAACACTGAAGCTTTCTTT. Translating it yields CASSQVTGANTEAFF.

This clone has a handful of counts. V and J are TRBV6-5 and TRBJ2-7; 8 positions match TRBD1. CDR3 length: 15 residues. CDR1 and CDR2 from the germline V gene are MNHEY and SVGAGI. V gave up 0 bases and J gave up 1 base; unmatched junction bases: 2. The CDR3: CASSYSTGESYEQYF. In DNA, the CDR3 is TGTGCCAGCAGTTACTCGACAGGGGAGTCCTACGAGCAGTACTTC.

This clone was counted a few times. J is TRBJ1-5 and V is TRBV5-6; 9 positions agree with TRBD1. Trimming cost V 3 bases and J 6 bases; bases outside gene matches: 7. The CDR3 consists of 15 residues. Per germline, CDR1 SGHDT and CDR2 YYEEEE. The CDR3: CASSSRTGVGQPQHF. Here the CDR3 DNA reads TGTGCCAGCAGCTCTCGGACAGGGGTCGGTCAGCCCCAGCATTTT. The whole variable domain, filled in from reference TRBV5-6 and TRBJ1-5, reads DAGVTQSPTHLIKTRGQQVTLRCSPKSGHDTVSWYQQALGQGPQFIFQYYEEEERQRGNFPDRFSGHQFPNYSSELNVNALLLGDSALYLCASSSRTGVGQPQHFGDGTRLSIL.

CDR3 protein: CASSPGQGRGQPQHF. CDR3 coding DNA: TGTGCCAGCAGTCCGGGACAGGGTCGAGGTCAGCCCCAGCATTTT. This chain connects TRBV6-5 to TRBJ1-5; 9 nucleotides align to TRBD1. Trimming took 5 bases from V and 6 from J; bases not matched to a gene: 8. CDR3 size: 15 residues. Germline CDR1 and CDR2: MNHEY and SVGAGI.

The chain is built from TRBV6-2 or TRBV6-3 and TRBJ2-7, with 9 bases matching TRBD2. The J segment lost 3 bases and the V segment lost 2 bases, leaving 5 bases of the junction unmatched. The CDR3 spans 15 residues. Germline CDR1 and CDR2: MNHEY and SVGEGT. The chain's CDR3 is CASSYRASGDYEQYF. CDR3 nucleotides: TGTGCCAGCAGTTACAGGGCTAGCGGGGACTACGAGCAGTACTTC.

The CDR3 sequence is CASSLSGQGYEAFF. CDR3 nucleotides: TGCGCCAGCAGCTTGTCTGGACAGGGCTATGAAGCTTTCTTT. The chain employs TRBV5-1 and TRBJ1-1; 8 bases line up with TRBD1. J was trimmed by 7 bases and V by 1 base; bases with no gene match: 6. CDR1 and CDR2 (germline): SGHRS, YFSETQ. This CDR3 spans 14 amino acids.

This rearrangement joins TRBV27 to TRBJ1-1, with D unclear. Germline V gene data show CDR1 as MNHEY and CDR2 as SMNVEV (reference sequence). There are 14 residues in the CDR3. V was trimmed by 3 bases and J by 3 bases, leaving 11 bases between them. The CDR3 is CASSFAGDYTEAFF. DNA of the CDR3: TGTGCCAGCAGTTTCGCCGGGGATTACACTGAAGCTTTCTTT.

The genes are TRBV5-1 and TRBJ2-3, with 10 positions matching TRBD1. This CDR3 has 15 residues. Germline V gene lookup returns CDR1 SGHRS and CDR2 YFSETQ. The junction had 3 bases not matched to a gene; V was cut back by 4 bases and J by 1 base. The CDR3 is CASSLGTGGTDTQYF. Here the CDR3 DNA reads TGCGCCAGCAGCCTTGGGACAGGGGGCACAGATACGCAGTATTTT.

J is TRBJ1-2 and V is TRBV6-6; 8 bases map to TRBD1. V lost 0 bases, J lost 7 bases, and 1 base stayed unmatched. The CDR3 sequence is 13 residues long. Germline V CDR1 and CDR2: MNHNY, SVGAGI (reference sequence). CDR3 sequence: CASSYSGQGGYTF. CDR3 nucleotides: TGTGCCAGCAGTTACTCCGGACAGGGTGGCTACACCTTC.

The rearrangement links TRBV5-1 to TRBJ1-1; D is unclear. V was cut by 1 base and J by 3 bases, with 10 bases left in between. In germline, CDR1 is SGHRS, CDR2 YFSETQ. The length of the CDR3 is 14 residues. CDR3 bases: TGCGCCAGCAGCTTGCCCGGAGACTACACTGAAGCTTTCTTT. Translation: CASSLPGDYTEAFF.